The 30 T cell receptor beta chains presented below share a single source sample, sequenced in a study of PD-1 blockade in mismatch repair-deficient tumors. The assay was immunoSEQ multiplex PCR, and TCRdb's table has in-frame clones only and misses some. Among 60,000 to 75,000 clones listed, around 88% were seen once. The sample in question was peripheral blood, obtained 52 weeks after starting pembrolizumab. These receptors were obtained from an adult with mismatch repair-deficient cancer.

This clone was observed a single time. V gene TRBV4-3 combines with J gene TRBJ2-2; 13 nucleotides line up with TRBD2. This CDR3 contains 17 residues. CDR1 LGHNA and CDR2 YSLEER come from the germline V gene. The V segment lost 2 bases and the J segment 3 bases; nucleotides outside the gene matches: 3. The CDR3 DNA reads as TGCGCCAGCAGCCAAACGGGACTAGCGGGATACACCGGGGAGCTGTTTTTT. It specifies CASSQTGLAGYTGELFF.

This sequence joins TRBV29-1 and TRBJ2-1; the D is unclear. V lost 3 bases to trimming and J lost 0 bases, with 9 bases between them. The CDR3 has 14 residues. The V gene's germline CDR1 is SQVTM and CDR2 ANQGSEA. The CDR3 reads CSVEPRSSYNEQFF. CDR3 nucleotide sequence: TGCAGCGTTGAGCCCAGGAGCTCCTACAATGAGCAGTTCTTC.

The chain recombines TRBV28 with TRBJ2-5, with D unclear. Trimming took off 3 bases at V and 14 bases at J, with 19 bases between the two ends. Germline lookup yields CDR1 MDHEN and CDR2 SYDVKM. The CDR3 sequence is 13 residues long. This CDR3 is CASSFGLRKTQYF. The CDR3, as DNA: TGTGCCAGCAGTTTTGGCTTGCGGAAGACACAATACTTC.

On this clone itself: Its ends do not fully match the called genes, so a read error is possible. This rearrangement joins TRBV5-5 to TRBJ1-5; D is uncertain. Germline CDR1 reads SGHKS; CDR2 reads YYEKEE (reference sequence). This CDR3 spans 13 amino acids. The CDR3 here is CASSLAYHQAQHF. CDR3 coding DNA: TGTGCCAGCAGCTTGGCCTATCATCAGGCCCAGCATTTT.

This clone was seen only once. The DNA for the CDR3 is TGTGCCAGCAGCTTAGACGTGACAGGAACTAATGAAAAACTGTTTTTT. It encodes CASSLDVTGTNEKLFF. The V and J genes are TRBV7-2 and TRBJ1-4, with D possibly being TRBD1 (6 bases). CDR3 length equals 16 residues. CDR1 and CDR2 from the germline V gene are SGHTA and FQGNSA. Trimming shortened V by 1 base and J by 1 base, and 10 bases separated the two germline ends.

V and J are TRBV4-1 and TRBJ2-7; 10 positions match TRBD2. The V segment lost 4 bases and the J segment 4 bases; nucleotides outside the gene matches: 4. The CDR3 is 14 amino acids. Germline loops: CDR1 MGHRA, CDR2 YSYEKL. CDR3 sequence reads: CASSPQREGYEQYF. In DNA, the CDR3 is TGCGCCAGCAGCCCTCAGCGGGAGGGTTACGAGCAGTACTTC.

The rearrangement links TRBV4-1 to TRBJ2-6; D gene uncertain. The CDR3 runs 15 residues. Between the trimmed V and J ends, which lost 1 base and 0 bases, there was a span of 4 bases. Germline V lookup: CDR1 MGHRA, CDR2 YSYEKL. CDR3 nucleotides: TGCGCCAGCAGCCAAGGGCCCTCTGGGGCCAACGTCCTGACTTTC. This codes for CASSQGPSGANVLTF.

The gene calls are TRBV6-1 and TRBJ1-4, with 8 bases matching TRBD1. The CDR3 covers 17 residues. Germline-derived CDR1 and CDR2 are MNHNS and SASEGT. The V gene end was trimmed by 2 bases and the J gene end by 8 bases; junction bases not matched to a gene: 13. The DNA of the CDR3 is TGTGCCAGCAGTGAAAGGCACCGGGGGACAGGTGACGAAAAACTGTTTTTT. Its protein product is CASSERHRGTGDEKLFF.

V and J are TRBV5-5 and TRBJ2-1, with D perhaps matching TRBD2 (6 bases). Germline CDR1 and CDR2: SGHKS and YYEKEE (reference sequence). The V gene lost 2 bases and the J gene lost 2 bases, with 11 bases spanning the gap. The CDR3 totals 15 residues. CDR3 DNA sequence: TGTGCCAGCAGCTTCCGGTGGGGGGCCTACAATGAGCAGTTCTTC. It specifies CASSFRWGAYNEQFF.

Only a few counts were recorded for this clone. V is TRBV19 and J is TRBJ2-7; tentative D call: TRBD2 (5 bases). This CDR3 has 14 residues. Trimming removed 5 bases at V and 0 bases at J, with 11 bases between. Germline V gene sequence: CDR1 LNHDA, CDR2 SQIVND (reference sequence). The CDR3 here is CASSLRGGSYEQYF. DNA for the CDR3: TGTGCCAGTAGTCTTCGAGGAGGCTCCTACGAGCAGTACTTC.

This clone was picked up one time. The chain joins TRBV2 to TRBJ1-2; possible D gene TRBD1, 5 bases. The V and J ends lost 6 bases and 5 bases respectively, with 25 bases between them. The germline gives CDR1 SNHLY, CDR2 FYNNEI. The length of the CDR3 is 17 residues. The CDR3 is CASSVIPDGEPGYGYTF. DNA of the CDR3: TGTGCCAGCAGCGTCATCCCGGACGGGGAACCAGGGTATGGCTACACCTTC.

CDR3 loop: CASSAGTGGNQPQHF. CDR3 coding DNA: TGTGCCAGCAGCGCCGGGACAGGGGGTAATCAGCCCCAGCATTTT. The chain employs TRBV7-9 and TRBJ1-5, with TRBD1 identical over 11 bases. The J segment lost 4 bases and the V segment lost 5 bases, leaving 4 bases of the junction unmatched. CDR3 length: 15 residues. From germline, CDR1 is SEHNR and CDR2 FQNEAQ (reference sequence).

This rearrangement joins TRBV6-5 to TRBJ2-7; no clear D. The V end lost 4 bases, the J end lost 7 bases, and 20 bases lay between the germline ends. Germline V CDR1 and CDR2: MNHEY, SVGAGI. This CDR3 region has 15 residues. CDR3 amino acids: CASSSWKNGIREQYF. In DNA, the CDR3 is TGTGCCAGCAGTTCCTGGAAAAATGGTATTCGGGAGCAGTACTTC.

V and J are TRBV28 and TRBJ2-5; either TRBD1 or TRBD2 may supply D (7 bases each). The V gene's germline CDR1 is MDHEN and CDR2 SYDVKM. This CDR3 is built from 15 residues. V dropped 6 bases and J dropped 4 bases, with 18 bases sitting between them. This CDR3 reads CASRSTGRDRETQYF. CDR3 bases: TGTGCCAGCAGGTCGACAGGGAGGGATCGAGAGACCCAGTACTTC.

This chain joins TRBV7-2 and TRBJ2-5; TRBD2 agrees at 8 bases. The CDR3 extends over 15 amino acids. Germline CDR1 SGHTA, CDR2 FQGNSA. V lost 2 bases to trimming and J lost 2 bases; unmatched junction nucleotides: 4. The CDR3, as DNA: TGTGCCAGCAGCTTAACGCTAGCGGGTCAAGAGACCCAGTACTTC. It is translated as CASSLTLAGQETQYF.

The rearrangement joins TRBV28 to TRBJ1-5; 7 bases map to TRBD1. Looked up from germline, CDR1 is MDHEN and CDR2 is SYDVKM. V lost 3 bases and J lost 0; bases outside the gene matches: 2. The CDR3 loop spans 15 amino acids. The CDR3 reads CASSFGTASNQPQHF. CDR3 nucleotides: TGTGCCAGCAGTTTCGGGACAGCTAGCAATCAGCCCCAGCATTTT.

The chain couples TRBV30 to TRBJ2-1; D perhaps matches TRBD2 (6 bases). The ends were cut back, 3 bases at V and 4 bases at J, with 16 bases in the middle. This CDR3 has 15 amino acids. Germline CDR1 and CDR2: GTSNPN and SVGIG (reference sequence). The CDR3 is CAWSPGLPLYNEQFF. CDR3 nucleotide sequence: TGTGCCTGGAGCCCGGGACTGCCGCTTTACAATGAGCAGTTCTTC.

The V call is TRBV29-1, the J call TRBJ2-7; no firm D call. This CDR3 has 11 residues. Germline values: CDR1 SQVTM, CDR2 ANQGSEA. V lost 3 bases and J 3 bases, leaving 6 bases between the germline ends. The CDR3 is CSVDLGYEQYF. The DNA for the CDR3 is TGCAGCGTTGATCTTGGCTACGAGCAGTACTTC.

In DNA form, the CDR3 reads TGCAGCGTTGGGGAGATTGAAAAACTGTTTTTT. Encoded protein: CSVGEIEKLFF. The rearrangement links TRBV29-1 to TRBJ1-4, with no clear D. Looked up from germline, CDR1 is SQVTM and CDR2 is ANQGSEA. Trimming cost V 4 bases and J 7 bases, with 7 bases left between them. CDR3 size: 11 residues.

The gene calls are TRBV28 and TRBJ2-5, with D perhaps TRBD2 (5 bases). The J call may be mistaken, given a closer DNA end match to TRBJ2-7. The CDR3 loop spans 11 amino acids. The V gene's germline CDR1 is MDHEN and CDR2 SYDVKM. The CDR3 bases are TGTGCCAGCAGTTTTCGGGGCGAGCAGTACTTC. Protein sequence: CASSFRGEQYF.

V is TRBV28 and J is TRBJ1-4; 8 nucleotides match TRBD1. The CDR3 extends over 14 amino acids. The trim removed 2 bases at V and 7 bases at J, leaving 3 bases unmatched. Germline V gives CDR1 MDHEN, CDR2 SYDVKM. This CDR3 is CASSLPDRAEKLFF. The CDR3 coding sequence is TGTGCCAGCAGTTTACCGGACAGGGCTGAAAAACTGTTTTTT. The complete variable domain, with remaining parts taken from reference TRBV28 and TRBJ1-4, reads DVKVTQSSRYLVKRTGEKVFLECVQDMDHENMFWYRQDPGLGLRLIYFSYDVKMKEKGDIPEGYSVSREKKERFSLILESASTNQTSMYLCASSLPDRAEKLFFGSGTQLSVL.

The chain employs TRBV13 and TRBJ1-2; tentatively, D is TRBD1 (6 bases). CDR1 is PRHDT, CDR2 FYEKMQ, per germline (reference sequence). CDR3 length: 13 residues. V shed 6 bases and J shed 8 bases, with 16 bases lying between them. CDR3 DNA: TGTGCCAGCAGGGCAGGGGACCCCGGGGGCTACACCTTC. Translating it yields CASRAGDPGGYTF.

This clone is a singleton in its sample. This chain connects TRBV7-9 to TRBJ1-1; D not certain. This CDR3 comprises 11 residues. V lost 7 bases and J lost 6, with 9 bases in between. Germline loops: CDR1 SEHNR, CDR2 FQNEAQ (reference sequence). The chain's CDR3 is CASTPYPEAFF. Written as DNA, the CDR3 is TGTGCCAGCACCCCATACCCTGAAGCTTTCTTT.

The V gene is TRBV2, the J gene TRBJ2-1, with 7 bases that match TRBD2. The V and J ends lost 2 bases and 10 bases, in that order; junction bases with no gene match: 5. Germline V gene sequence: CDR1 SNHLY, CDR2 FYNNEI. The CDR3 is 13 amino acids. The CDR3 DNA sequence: TGTGCCAGCAGTGAAAGGCGGGAGTGGGAGCAGTTCTTC. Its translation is CASSERREWEQFF.

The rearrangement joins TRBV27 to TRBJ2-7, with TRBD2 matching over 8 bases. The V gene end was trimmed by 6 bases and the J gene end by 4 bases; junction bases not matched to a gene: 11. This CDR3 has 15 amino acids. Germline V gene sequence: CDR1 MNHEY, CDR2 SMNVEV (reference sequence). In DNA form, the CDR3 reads TGTGCCAGCAGCCTAGCCGGACTAGCTCATTACGAGCAGTACTTC. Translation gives CASSLAGLAHYEQYF.

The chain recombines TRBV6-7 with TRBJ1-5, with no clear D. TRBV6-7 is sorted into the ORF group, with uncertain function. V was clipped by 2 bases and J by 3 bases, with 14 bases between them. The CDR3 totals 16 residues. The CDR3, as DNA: TGTGCCAGCAGTTACAAAGAATATCTCCCCAATCAGCCCCAGCATTTT. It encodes CASSYKEYLPNQPQHF.

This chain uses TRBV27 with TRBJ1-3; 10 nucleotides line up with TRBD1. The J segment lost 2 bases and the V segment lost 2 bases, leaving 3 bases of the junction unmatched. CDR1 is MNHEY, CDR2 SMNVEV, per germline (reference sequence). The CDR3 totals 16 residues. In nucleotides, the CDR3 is TGTGCCAGCAGTTTAACCGGGACAGGGGCTGGAAACACCATATATTTT. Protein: CASSLTGTGAGNTIYF.

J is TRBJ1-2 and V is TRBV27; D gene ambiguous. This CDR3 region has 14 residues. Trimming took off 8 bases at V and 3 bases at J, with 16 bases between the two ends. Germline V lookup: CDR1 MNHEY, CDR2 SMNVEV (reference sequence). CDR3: CASWSGSRDYGYTF. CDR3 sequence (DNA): TGTGCCAGCTGGTCGGGCAGCAGAGACTATGGCTACACCTTC.

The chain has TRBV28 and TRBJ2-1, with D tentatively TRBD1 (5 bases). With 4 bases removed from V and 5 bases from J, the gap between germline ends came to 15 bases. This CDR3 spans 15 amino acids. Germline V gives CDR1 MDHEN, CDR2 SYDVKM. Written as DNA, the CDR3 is TGTGCCAGCAGTTCTCTCGGCAGGGCAAACAATGAGCAGTTCTTC. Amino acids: CASSSLGRANNEQFF.

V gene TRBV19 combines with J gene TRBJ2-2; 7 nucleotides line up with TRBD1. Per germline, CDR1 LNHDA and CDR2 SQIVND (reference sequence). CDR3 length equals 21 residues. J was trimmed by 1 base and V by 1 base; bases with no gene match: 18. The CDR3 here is CASSIVGRDRPLKMNTGELFF. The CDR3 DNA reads TGTGCCAGTAGTATAGTAGGCCGGGACAGACCGTTGAAAATGAACACCGGGGAGCTGTTTTTT.